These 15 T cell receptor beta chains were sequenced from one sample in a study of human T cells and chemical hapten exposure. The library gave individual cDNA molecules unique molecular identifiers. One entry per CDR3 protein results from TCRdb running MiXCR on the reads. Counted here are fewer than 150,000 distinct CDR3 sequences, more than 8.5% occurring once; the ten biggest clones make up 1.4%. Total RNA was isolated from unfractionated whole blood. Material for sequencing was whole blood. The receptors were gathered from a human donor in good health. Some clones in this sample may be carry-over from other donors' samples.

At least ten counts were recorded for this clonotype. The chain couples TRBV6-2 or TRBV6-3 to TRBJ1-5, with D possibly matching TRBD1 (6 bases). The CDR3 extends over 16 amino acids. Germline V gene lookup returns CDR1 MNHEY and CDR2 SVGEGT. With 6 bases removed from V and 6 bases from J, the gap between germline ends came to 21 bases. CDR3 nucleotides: TGTGCCAGCAGCCTCCGCGCCACAGGGTTGGGTCAGCCCCAGCATTTT. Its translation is CASSLRATGLGQPQHF.

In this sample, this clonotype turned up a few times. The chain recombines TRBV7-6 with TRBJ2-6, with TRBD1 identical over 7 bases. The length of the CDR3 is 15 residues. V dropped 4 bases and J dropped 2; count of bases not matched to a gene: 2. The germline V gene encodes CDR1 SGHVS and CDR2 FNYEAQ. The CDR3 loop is CASSSTGTGANVLTF. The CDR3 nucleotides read TGTGCCAGCAGCTCGACAGGGACTGGGGCCAACGTCCTGACTTTC.

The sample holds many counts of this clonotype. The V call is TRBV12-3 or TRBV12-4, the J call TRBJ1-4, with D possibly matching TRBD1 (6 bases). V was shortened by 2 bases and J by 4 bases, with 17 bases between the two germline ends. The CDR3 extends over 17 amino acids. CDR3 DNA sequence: TGTGCCAGCAGTTTAAGTACAGGGTCCACCCTTAATGAAAAACTGTTTTTT. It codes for CASSLSTGSTLNEKLFF.

The CDR3, as DNA: TGTGCCAGCAGCATGGGACAGCAAAGCTCTGGAAACACCATATATTTT. It codes for CASSMGQQSSGNTIYF. The genes are TRBV6-5 and TRBJ1-3, with 7 bases identical to TRBD1. Germline V gene data show CDR1 as MNHEY and CDR2 as SVGAGI. V gave up 6 bases and J gave up 0 bases; unmatched junction bases: 8. The CDR3 consists of 16 residues.

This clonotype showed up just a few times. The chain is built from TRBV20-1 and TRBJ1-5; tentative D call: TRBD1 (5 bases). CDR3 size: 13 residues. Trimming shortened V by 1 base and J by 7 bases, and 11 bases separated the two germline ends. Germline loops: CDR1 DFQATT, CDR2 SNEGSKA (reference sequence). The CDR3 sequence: CSARVGVGQPQHF. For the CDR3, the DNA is TGCAGTGCTAGAGTGGGGGTGGGACAGCCCCAGCATTTT.

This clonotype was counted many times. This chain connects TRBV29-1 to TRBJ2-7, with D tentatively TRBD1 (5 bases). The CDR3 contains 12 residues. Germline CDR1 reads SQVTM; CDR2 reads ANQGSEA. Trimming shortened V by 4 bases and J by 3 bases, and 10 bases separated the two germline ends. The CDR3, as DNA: TGCAGCGTTGCAACAGGAGACTACGAGCAGTACTTC. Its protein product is CSVATGDYEQYF.

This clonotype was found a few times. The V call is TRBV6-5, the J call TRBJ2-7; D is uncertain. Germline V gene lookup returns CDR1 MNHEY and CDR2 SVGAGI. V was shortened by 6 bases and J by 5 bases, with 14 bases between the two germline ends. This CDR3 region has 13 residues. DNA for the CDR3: TGTGCCAGCAGAACTGGCCATGGGGACGAGCAGTACTTC. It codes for CASRTGHGDEQYF.

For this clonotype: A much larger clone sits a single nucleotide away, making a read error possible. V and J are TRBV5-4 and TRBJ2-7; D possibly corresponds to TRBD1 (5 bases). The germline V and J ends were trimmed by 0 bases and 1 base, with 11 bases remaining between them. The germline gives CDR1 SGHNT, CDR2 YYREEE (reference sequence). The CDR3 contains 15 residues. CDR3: CASSLVGWTSYEQYF. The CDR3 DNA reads TGTGCCAGCAGCTTGGTGGGGTGGACATCCTACGAGCAGTACTTC.

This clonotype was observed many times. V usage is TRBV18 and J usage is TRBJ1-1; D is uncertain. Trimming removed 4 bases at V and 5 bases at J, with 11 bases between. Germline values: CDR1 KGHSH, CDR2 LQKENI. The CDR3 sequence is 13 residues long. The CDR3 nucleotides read TGTGCCAGCTCACTCCAAACGGAAACTGAAGCTTTCTTT. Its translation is CASSLQTETEAFF.

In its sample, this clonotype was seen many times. The CDR3: CASSVFTDRRITEAFF. The CDR3, as DNA: TGCGCCAGCAGCGTGTTTACGGACAGGAGGATAACTGAAGCTTTCTTT. The genes are TRBV5-1 and TRBJ1-1; 7 nucleotides match TRBD1. Germline CDR1 reads SGHRS; CDR2 reads YFSETQ. V lost 4 bases and J lost 5; bases outside the gene matches: 14. The CDR3 has 16 amino acids.

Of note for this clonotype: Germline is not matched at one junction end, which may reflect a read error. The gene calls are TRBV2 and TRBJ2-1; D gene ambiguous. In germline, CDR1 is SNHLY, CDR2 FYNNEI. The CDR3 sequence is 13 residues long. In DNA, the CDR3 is TGTGCCAGCAGTGAAGAAGTTTACACTGAGCAGTTCTTC. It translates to CASSEEVYTEQFF.

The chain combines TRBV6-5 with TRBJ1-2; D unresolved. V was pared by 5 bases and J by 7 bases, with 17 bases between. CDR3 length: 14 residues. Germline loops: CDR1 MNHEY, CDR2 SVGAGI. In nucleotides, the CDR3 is TGTGCCAGCAGTATGGTCCCACTGTGGGCTGGCTACACCTTC. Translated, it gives CASSMVPLWAGYTF.

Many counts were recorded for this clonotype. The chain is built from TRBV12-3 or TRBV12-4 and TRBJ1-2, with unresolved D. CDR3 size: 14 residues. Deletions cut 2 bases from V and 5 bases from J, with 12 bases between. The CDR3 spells CASSLRGVGYGYTF. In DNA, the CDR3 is TGTGCCAGCAGTTTACGAGGCGTCGGTTATGGCTACACCTTC.

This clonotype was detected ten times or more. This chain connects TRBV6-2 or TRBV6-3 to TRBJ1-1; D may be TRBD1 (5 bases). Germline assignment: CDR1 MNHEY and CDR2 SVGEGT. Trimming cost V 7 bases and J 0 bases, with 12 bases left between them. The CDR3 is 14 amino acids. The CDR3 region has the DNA TGTGCCAGCACTGGGGGACGGATGAACACTGAAGCTTTCTTT. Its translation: CASTGGRMNTEAFF.

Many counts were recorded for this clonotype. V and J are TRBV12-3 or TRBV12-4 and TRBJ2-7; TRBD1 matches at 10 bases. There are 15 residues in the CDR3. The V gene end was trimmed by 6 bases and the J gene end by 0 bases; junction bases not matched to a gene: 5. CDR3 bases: TGTGCCAGCAGCTCGACAGGGGGCAGCTCCTACGAGCAGTACTTC. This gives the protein CASSSTGGSSYEQYF.